This section outlines one TCR beta chain sequence together with its context. No antigen is known for it. This sample was included in a study of OX40 agonist ivuxolimab in advanced cancers. The overall study: Three dose-escalation patients had partial responses: one with hepatocellular carcinoma and two with cutaneous melanoma. Points from the study as a whole: Certain nonresponding patients likewise had low normalized T-cell clonal expansion.

If patients had autoimmune disease history or systemic immunosuppression, they were excluded. Patients had blood sampled at baseline and again on cycle 4 day 1 and cycle 7 day 1. CDR3 length equals 15 residues. Germline values: CDR1 LNHDA, CDR2 SQIVND (reference sequence). Germline trimming cut 5 bases from V and 6 bases from J; bases unmatched to any gene: 7. The method was immunoSEQ multiplex PCR; TCRdb's version includes in-frame clones alone and lacks a portion of them. Among 55,000 to 65,000 clones listed, 77% were seen once. The source of this sequence is an adult with an advanced solid tumor such as melanoma, head and neck, liver or kidney cancer. This chain joins TRBV19 and TRBJ2-2, with 9 bases matching TRBD1. Material: CD4+ or CD8+ T cells sorted from blood, obtained in a trial of the OX40 agonist ivuxolimab. This CDR3 is CASSVQGARAGELFF. Here the CDR3 DNA reads TGTGCCAGTAGTGTACAGGGGGCGCGCGCCGGGGAGCTGTTTTTT. Looking up the rest from reference TRBV19 and TRBJ2-2 gives the full variable domain: DGGITQSPKYLFRKEGQNVTLSCEQNLNHDAMYWYRQDPGQGLRLIYYSQIVNDFQKGDIAEGYSVSREKKESFPLTVTSAQKNPTAFYLCASSVQGARAGELFFGEGSRLTVL.